The 11 T cell receptor beta chains given below trace back to one sample, sequenced in a study of preoperative IRX-2 immunotherapy in early breast cancer (dated by TCRdb to 2018 to 2020). The protocol used for the library was the immunoSEQ multiplex PCR assay. TCRdb took this table from immuneACCESS and kept in-frame rearrangements with V and J called. Such tables lack part of the clones; where checked against another copy, unresolved V genes explain under half of the gap, and the rest is unexplained. Present in this sample are roughly 99,000 clones, roughly 85% of which were seen just once. The ten most abundant clones make up roughly 2% of the sample. Per the publication, the treatment or condition label means: preoperative locoregional IRX-2 cytokine immunotherapy. Sequenced material: tumor tissue, taken after IRX-2 immunotherapy. Source of these receptors: a human donor with breast cancer.

The chain uses TRBV28 and TRBJ1-5, with a tentative D call TRBD1 (5 bases). Germline lookup yields CDR1 MDHEN and CDR2 SYDVKM. This CDR3 has 13 amino acids. V was clipped by 6 bases and J by 7 bases, with 13 bases between them. This CDR3 is CASRFRDPQPQHF. CDR3 DNA sequence: TGTGCCAGCAGATTCCGGGACCCACAGCCCCAGCATTTT.

The chain links TRBV5-1 to TRBJ2-4; 9 bases match TRBD1. Losses at the gene ends were 3 bases for V and 6 bases for J; bases not matched to a gene: 7. The CDR3 runs to 15 residues. The germline CDR1 and CDR2 sequences are SGHRS and YFSETQ. This CDR3 reads CASSSLQGAGNIQYF. The CDR3 DNA reads TGCGCCAGCAGCTCCCTACAGGGGGCTGGAAACATTCAGTACTTC.

The chain carries TRBV18 and TRBJ2-7, with D perhaps matching TRBD2 (5 bases). V gave up 2 bases and J gave up 5 bases, with 16 bases separating them. The germline V gene has CDR1 KGHSH and CDR2 LQKENI. The CDR3 covers 15 residues. Written as DNA, the CDR3 is TGTGCCAGCTCACCAAGAGTTCGCGGGTCGGACGAGCAGTACTTC. Its translation: CASSPRVRGSDEQYF. The full variable domain, its missing parts supplied by reference TRBV18 and TRBJ2-7, is NAGVMQNPRHLVRRRGQEARLRCSPMKGHSHVYWYRQLPEEGLKFMVYLQKENIIDESGMPKERFSAEFPKEGPSILRIQQVVRGDSAAYFCASSPRVRGSDEQYFGPGTRLTVT.

The rearrangement joins TRBV28 to TRBJ2-6; D is unclear. There are 15 residues in the CDR3. V lost 5 bases and J lost 0, with 8 bases in between. CDR1 and CDR2 from the germline V gene are MDHEN and SYDVKM. The CDR3 here is CASSPLGSGANVLTF. In DNA form, the CDR3 reads TGTGCCAGCAGTCCCTTGGGCTCTGGGGCCAACGTCCTGACTTTC.

The chain links TRBV6-8 to TRBJ2-6; 7 bases are a match to TRBD1. The CDR3 runs 16 residues. J was trimmed by 2 bases and V by 5 bases; bases with no gene match: 6. Per the germline V gene, CDR1 is MNHGY and CDR2 is SAAAGT. CDR3 nucleotide sequence: TGTGCCAGCAGTGACAGGGTTGCCCCTGGGGCCAACGTCCTGACTTTC. Translating it yields CASSDRVAPGANVLTF.

The gene calls are TRBV19 and TRBJ1-3, with D maybe TRBD1 (5 bases). CDR1 and CDR2 (germline): LNHDA, SQIVND (reference sequence). Trimming removed 1 base at V and 8 bases at J, with 9 bases between. The CDR3 loop spans 13 amino acids. CDR3 amino acids: CASSIGGRDTIYF. The DNA of the CDR3 is TGTGCCAGTAGTATAGGGGGACGGGACACCATATATTTT.

V is TRBV6-8 and J is TRBJ1-1, with TRBD1 as a possible D gene (5 bases). V was cut by 2 bases and J by 1 base, with 8 bases left in between. From germline, CDR1 is MNHGY and CDR2 SAAAGT. The CDR3 is 14 residues long. CDR3 sequence: CASSYGRANTEAFF. The DNA of the CDR3 is TGTGCCAGCAGTTACGGCAGGGCGAACACTGAAGCTTTCTTT.

The V gene is TRBV11-3, the J gene TRBJ1-3; D ambiguous. Germline V lookup: CDR1 SGHNT, CDR2 YENEEA. This CDR3 contains 14 residues. V lost 0 bases and J lost 2, with 5 bases in between. This CDR3 is CASSLDPAGNTIYF. The CDR3 DNA reads TGTGCCAGCAGCTTAGATCCAGCTGGAAACACCATATATTTT. Looking up the rest from reference TRBV11-3 and TRBJ1-3 gives the full variable domain: EAGVVQSPRYKIIEKKQPVAFWCNPISGHNTLYWYLQNLGQGPELLIRYENEEAVDDSQLPKDRFSAERLKGVDSTLKIQPAELGDSAVYLCASSLDPAGNTIYFGEGSWLTVV.

This clone occurred once. This chain uses TRBV10-3 with TRBJ2-2; the D is unclear. In germline, CDR1 is ENHRY, CDR2 SYGVKD. The CDR3 has 14 amino acids. V was pared by 0 bases and J by 5 bases, with 7 bases between. CDR3 sequence: CAISESVGTGELFF. The CDR3 region has the DNA TGTGCCATCAGTGAGTCGGTAGGAACCGGGGAGCTGTTTTTT.

This chain uses TRBV5-1 with TRBJ2-1; 8 bases are shared with TRBD1. After removal of 5 bases from V and 5 bases from J, the junction contained 6 bases not matched to a gene. Per the germline V gene, CDR1 is SGHRS and CDR2 is YFSETQ. This CDR3 region has 14 residues. CDR3 nucleotides: TGCGCCAGCAGGACAGGGGAGAATCACAATGAGCAGTTCTTC. It encodes CASRTGENHNEQFF.

There are a few counts of this clone. The genes are TRBV15 and TRBJ1-2; D might be TRBD1 (6 bases). V gave up 0 bases and J gave up 0 bases, with 8 bases separating them. This CDR3 contains 15 residues. CDR1 is LNHNV and CDR2 is YYDKDF in the germline V gene (reference sequence). The CDR3 region has the DNA TGTGCCACCAGCAGAGATAACAGGGCTAACTATGGCTACACCTTC. It codes for CATSRDNRANYGYTF.